One sample yielded the 23 T cell receptor beta chains listed below, sequenced in a study of blood T cell repertoires in COVID-19. Some clones are missing from TCRdb's copy, which holds only in-frame ones; the method was immunoSEQ multiplex PCR. The sample contains 180,000 or so clones, approximately 80% of which appear only once. Sequenced input: peripheral blood. Source of these receptors: a woman between 35 and 50 years old with COVID-19, enrolled during active disease.

The rearrangement joins TRBV18 to TRBJ2-3; D gene uncertain. Germline CDR1 KGHSH, CDR2 LQKENI. The CDR3 has 13 residues. V was clipped by 0 bases and J by 1 base, with 2 bases between them. CDR3 nucleotides: TGTGCCAGCTCACCACCCGGCACAGATACGCAGTATTTT. This sequence encodes CASSPPGTDTQYF.

This clone was seen just once. CDR3: CASSGQGTKLFF. The CDR3 DNA sequence: TGTGCCAGCTCGGGACAGGGGACCAAACTGTTTTTT. The rearrangement uses TRBV19 and TRBJ1-4, with TRBD1 identical over 10 bases. From germline, CDR1 is LNHDA and CDR2 SQIVND (reference sequence). The CDR3 is 12 amino acids. V gave up 9 bases and J gave up 11 bases; unmatched junction bases: 6.

The V gene is TRBV4-1, the J gene TRBJ1-2; 7 nucleotides match TRBD1. Germline V gene lookup returns CDR1 MGHRA and CDR2 YSYEKL. V trimming: 0 bases; J trimming: 6 bases; junction bases outside the gene matches: 4. This CDR3 has 14 residues. The CDR3 DNA reads as TGCGCCAGCAGCCAAGACCCAGGGGGGAATGGCTACACCTTC. As protein: CASSQDPGGNGYTF.

The rearrangement links TRBV7-2 to TRBJ2-3; 8 bases map to TRBD1. This CDR3 has 16 amino acids. CDR1 is SGHTA and CDR2 is FQGNSA in the germline V gene. Trimming removed 4 bases from V and 1 base from J; junction bases left unmatched: 7. CDR3 residues: CASSWGWGQGTDTQYF. The CDR3 DNA follows: TGTGCCAGCAGCTGGGGCTGGGGACAGGGCACAGATACGCAGTATTTT.

This clone was seen just once. The genes are TRBV12-3 or TRBV12-4 and TRBJ1-1; the D is unclear. There are 13 residues in the CDR3. V gave up 2 bases and J gave up 0 bases, with 4 bases separating them. DNA for the CDR3: TGTGCCAGCAGTTTATCGGTGAACACTGAAGCTTTCTTT. Translating it yields CASSLSVNTEAFF.

The chain joins TRBV11-1 to TRBJ2-2, with D possibly TRBD1 on 6 matching bases. CDR3 length equals 15 residues. V was trimmed by 5 bases and J by 0 bases, leaving 10 bases between them. Germline V gene lookup returns CDR1 SGHAT and CDR2 FQDESV (reference sequence). The CDR3 protein is CASSLHRANTGELFF. The CDR3 DNA reads TGTGCCAGCAGCCTCCACAGGGCGAACACCGGGGAGCTGTTTTTT.

This clone was picked up a small number of times. The chain links TRBV5-5 to TRBJ1-1; D may be TRBD1 (5 bases). CDR1 is SGHKS and CDR2 is YYEKEE in the germline V gene (reference sequence). The CDR3 runs to 13 residues. Trimming took 2 bases from V and 4 from J, leaving 9 bases between them. The CDR3 DNA reads as TGTGCCAGCAGCTTTAAGGGGTCCACTGAAGCTTTCTTT. Its protein product is CASSFKGSTEAFF.

The CDR3 reads CASSFPHILAGGEADTQYF. CDR3 in DNA: TGTGCCAGCAGTTTTCCCCATATCTTAGCGGGAGGGGAGGCAGATACGCAGTATTTT. The rearrangement links TRBV28 to TRBJ2-3; 11 nucleotides match TRBD2. Losses at the gene ends were 3 bases for V and 4 bases for J; bases not matched to a gene: 15. The CDR3 totals 19 residues. Germline V gene lookup returns CDR1 MDHEN and CDR2 SYDVKM.

In its sample, this clone was seen a few times. The gene calls are TRBV6-6 and TRBJ2-1; 13 bases align to TRBD2. Germline V gene lookup returns CDR1 MNHNY and CDR2 SVGAGI (reference sequence). The V and J ends lost 6 bases and 6 bases, in that order; junction bases with no gene match: 8. The CDR3 totals 16 residues. The CDR3 spells CASSDRGLAGSNEQFF. CDR3 in DNA: TGTGCCAGCAGCGACCGGGGACTAGCGGGGTCCAATGAGCAGTTCTTC.

In DNA, the CDR3 is TGTGCCAGCTCACCGGGACAGGGAGGGCAGCCCCAGCATTTT. The encoded protein is CASSPGQGGQPQHF. The chain is built from TRBV18 and TRBJ1-5; 9 positions agree with TRBD1. After removal of 3 bases from V and 7 bases from J, the junction contained 4 bases not matched to a gene. The length of the CDR3 is 14 residues. CDR1 is KGHSH and CDR2 is LQKENI in the germline V gene.

V usage is TRBV9 and J usage is TRBJ1-6; D remains ambiguous. Germline V gene sequence: CDR1 SGDLS, CDR2 YYNGEE. Trimming removed 2 bases from V and 7 bases from J, with 10 bases in between. There are 14 residues in the CDR3. CDR3 protein: CASSVLQVNSPLHF. The CDR3 DNA is TGTGCCAGCAGCGTCTTGCAGGTCAATTCACCCCTCCACTTT.

The chain joins TRBV19 to TRBJ1-5; no definite D call. The CDR3 totals 15 residues. Germline-derived CDR1 and CDR2 are LNHDA and SQIVND (reference sequence). Deletions cut 9 bases from V and 0 bases from J, with 15 bases between. Written as DNA, the CDR3 is TGTGCCAGCCATTGGCGGGTTAATAGCAATCAGCCCCAGCATTTT. Translation gives CASHWRVNSNQPQHF. Supplemented by reference TRBV19 and TRBJ1-5, the full variable domain reads DGGITQSPKYLFRKEGQNVTLSCEQNLNHDAMYWYRQDPGQGLRLIYYSQIVNDFQKGDIAEGYSVSREKKESFPLTVTSAQKNPTAFYLCASHWRVNSNQPQHFGDGTRLSIL.

The rearrangement joins TRBV18 to TRBJ1-1, with D possibly being TRBD1 (5 bases). Trimming took 6 bases from V and 3 from J, leaving 20 bases between them. Looked up from germline, CDR1 is KGHSH and CDR2 is LQKENI. This CDR3 contains 16 residues. The CDR3 loop reads CASSPAGGRMDTEAFF. Written as DNA, the CDR3 is TGTGCCAGCTCCCCAGCCGGGGGGAGGATGGACACTGAAGCTTTCTTT.

The V and J genes are TRBV3-1 (or the pseudogene TRBV3-2) and TRBJ2-1; a possible D gene is TRBD1 (5 bases). The CDR3 extends over 15 amino acids. Trimming left V 3 bases short and J 5 bases short, with 14 bases between. Germline V gene lookup returns CDR1 LGHDT and CDR2 YNNKEL (reference sequence). The CDR3 DNA sequence: TGTGCCAGCAGCCAGGCAGTGACAGCTAACAATGAGCAGTTCTTC. Its translation: CASSQAVTANNEQFF.

The rearrangement joins TRBV6-5 to TRBJ1-5; perhaps TRBD1 as D (5 bases). Germline CDR1 is MNHEY and CDR2 is SVGAGI. Trimming removed 2 bases at V and 7 bases at J, with 18 bases between. This CDR3 has 16 amino acids. CDR3 sequence (DNA): TGTGCCAGCAGTTACAAGGCCAGCAGGGCCATCCAGCCCCAGCATTTT. The encoded protein is CASSYKASRAIQPQHF.

The chain combines TRBV24-1 with TRBJ1-5; maybe TRBD1 (5 bases). Per germline, CDR1 KGHDR and CDR2 SFDVKD. CDR3 length equals 16 residues. V shed 2 bases and J shed 4 bases, with 14 bases lying between them. The DNA of the CDR3 is TGTGCCACCAGTGATTCAAGGAGGGGAAGGAATCAGCCCCAGCATTTT. This sequence encodes CATSDSRRGRNQPQHF.

V is TRBV7-6 and J is TRBJ2-7, with TRBD1 matching over 7 bases. The CDR3 loop spans 15 amino acids. The V and J ends lost 8 bases and 1 base, in that order; junction bases with no gene match: 11. The germline V gene has CDR1 SGHVS and CDR2 FNYEAQ. The DNA for the CDR3 is TGTGCCAGCGGACTGGCAGGGGGAAAATCCTACGAGCAGTACTTC. Translated: CASGLAGGKSYEQYF.

The chain carries TRBV28 and TRBJ1-5; D remains ambiguous. The V gene's germline CDR1 is MDHEN and CDR2 SYDVKM. Trimming removed 5 bases at V and 0 bases at J, with 11 bases between. The CDR3 spans 15 residues. The DNA of the CDR3 is TGTGCCAGCAGTCGCCCCCCGGGTAGCAATCAGCCCCAGCATTTT. It is translated as CASSRPPGSNQPQHF.

This chain links TRBV12-3 or TRBV12-4 with TRBJ1-5; D unresolved. V lost 5 bases, J lost 8 bases, and 10 bases lay in between. CDR3 length: 12 amino acids. The CDR3 coding sequence is TGTGCCAGCAGTCTCCTTCGGGAGCCCCAGCATTTT. This encodes CASSLLREPQHF.

The V and J genes are TRBV5-6 and TRBJ2-7, with TRBD1 as a possible D gene (6 bases). Germline loops: CDR1 SGHDT, CDR2 YYEEEE. Deletions cut 5 bases from V and 4 bases from J, with 16 bases between. This CDR3 contains 14 residues. CDR3: CASRTRGSGYEQYF. As DNA, the CDR3 is TGTGCCAGCAGAACCAGGGGTTCGGGTTACGAGCAGTACTTC.

This sequence joins TRBV19 and TRBJ2-1, with D perhaps matching TRBD2 (5 bases). CDR1 and CDR2 from the germline V gene are LNHDA and SQIVND (reference sequence). V dropped 3 bases and J dropped 8 bases, with 20 bases sitting between them. The CDR3 sequence is 16 residues long. In DNA form, the CDR3 reads TGTGCCAGTAGTATCCGGGAAGGCTGGGTGGGGTATGAGCAGTTCTTC. Translated, it gives CASSIREGWVGYEQFF.

The rearrangement joins TRBV20-1 to TRBJ1-2, with a possible D match to TRBD1 (5 bases). The CDR3 totals 15 residues. V was trimmed by 3 bases and J by 5 bases, leaving 19 bases between them. The germline CDR1 and CDR2 sequences are DFQATT and SNEGSKA (reference sequence). The CDR3 reads CSASATGLQRYGYTF. In DNA, the CDR3 is TGCAGTGCTAGTGCCACGGGACTGCAGAGGTATGGCTACACCTTC.

This chain uses TRBV9 with TRBJ2-1, with a possible D match to TRBD2 (6 bases). Germline-derived CDR1 and CDR2 are SGDLS and YYNGEE. The germline V and J ends were trimmed by 0 bases and 4 bases, with 11 bases remaining between them. The CDR3 spans 15 residues. CDR3 protein: CASSVGGDEYNEQFF. The CDR3 DNA follows: TGTGCCAGCAGCGTAGGGGGGGACGAATACAATGAGCAGTTCTTC.